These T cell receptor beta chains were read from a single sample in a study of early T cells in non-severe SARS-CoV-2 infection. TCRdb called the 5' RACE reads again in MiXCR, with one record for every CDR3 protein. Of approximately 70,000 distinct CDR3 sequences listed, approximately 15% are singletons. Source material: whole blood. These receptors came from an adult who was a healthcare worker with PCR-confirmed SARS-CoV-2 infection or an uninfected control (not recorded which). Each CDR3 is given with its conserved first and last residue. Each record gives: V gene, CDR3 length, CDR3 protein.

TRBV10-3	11	CAIGGTDTQYF
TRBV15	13	CATSRPVSYEQYF
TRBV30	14	CAWSVKGMNTEAFF
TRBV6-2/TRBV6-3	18	CASRLNPRRGSGNTEAFF
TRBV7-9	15	CASSIQTGGGTEAFF
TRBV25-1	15	CASTETGLSGNTIYF
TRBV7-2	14	CASSLQRMNTEAFF
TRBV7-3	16	CASSKQGAGGANVLTF
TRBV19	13	CASSIQEGPEQYF
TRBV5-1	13	CASRDRDYNEQFF
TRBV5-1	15	CASSLFTNSAYEQYF
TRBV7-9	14	CASSFPLTDTEAFF
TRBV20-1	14	CSASGRGRGQPQHF
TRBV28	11	CASSGQGKAFF
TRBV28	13	CASSPQGRDGYTF
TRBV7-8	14	CASSFSGLAVEQYF
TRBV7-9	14	CASSSTQYQETQYF
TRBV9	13	CASSVGHGYEQYF
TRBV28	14	CASSPQQGRVPYTF
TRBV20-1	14	CSAPRLAGDETQYF
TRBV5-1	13	CASSLSRAAEAFF
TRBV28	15	CASTGGTGVNEKLFF
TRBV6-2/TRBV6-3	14	CASSLGQVTDTQYF
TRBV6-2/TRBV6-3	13	CATGQALDQPQHF
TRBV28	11	CASRREQTQYF
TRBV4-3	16	CASSQRTAYRADTQYF
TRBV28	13	CASSLSNTGELFF
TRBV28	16	CASLRDRGPDTGELFF